The source of this TCR beta chain is a study of beta chain features in type 1 diabetes. Study-wide results and limits: Shorter TCRB CDR3s, moderately but significantly so, were found in Type 1 diabetes patients in all four CD4+ subsets.

The entirety of the isolated RNA underwent reverse transcription, so expressed TCRB transcripts were sequenced. TCRdb's table, derived via immunoSEQ multiplex PCR, lists solely in-frame clones and lacks some. The sample includes under 150,000 clones, about 18% of them seen just once. This clone was counted only a few times. Its antigen is as yet unknown. This CDR3 spans 18 amino acids. CDR1 and CDR2 from the germline V gene are SGHNT and YYREEE (reference sequence). The V segment lost 3 bases and the J segment 2 bases; nucleotides outside the gene matches: 12. The chain has TRBV5-4 and TRBJ2-3, with 10 bases lining up with TRBD2. The TCR originated in a man aged 18 to 29 with type 1 diabetes. Sequencing was done on a sample of central memory CD4+ T cells from blood. DNA for the CDR3: TGTGCCAGCAGCTACCCCCTAATAGCGGGGGGACCCACAGATACGCAGTATTTT. It encodes CASSYPLIAGGPTDTQYF.